A single T cell receptor beta chain is shown here with its context. What it binds is unknown. PCR involved 60 Vbeta and 13 Jbeta primers. Clones were sequenced by immunoSEQ multiplex PCR, and TCRdb holds only the in-frame ones, with some missing. The sample lists under 200,000 clones, approximately 82% occurring once. Looked up from germline, CDR1 is MRHNA and CDR2 is SNTAGT. After removal of 2 bases from V and 6 bases from J, the junction contained 6 bases not matched to a gene. There are 16 residues in the CDR3. The sample is drawn from a study of cytomegalovirus exposure and HLA in healthy donors. Study conclusions and caveats: Some segments of the V type, notably TRBV6-2 and TRBV6-3, were excluded as indistinguishable. When analyzed later, a missense DCLRE1C variant was found to be linked to TCR beta V- and J-gene trimming.

This sequence originates from a man over 45 in good health and CMV-seropositive. The chain links TRBV6-4 to TRBJ2-1; TRBD1 matches 11 bases. Sequenced material: PBMCs. CDR3 sequence: CASSDSGQGAPNEQFF. CDR3 coding DNA: TGTGCCAGCAGTGACAGTGGACAGGGGGCACCCAATGAGCAGTTCTTC.